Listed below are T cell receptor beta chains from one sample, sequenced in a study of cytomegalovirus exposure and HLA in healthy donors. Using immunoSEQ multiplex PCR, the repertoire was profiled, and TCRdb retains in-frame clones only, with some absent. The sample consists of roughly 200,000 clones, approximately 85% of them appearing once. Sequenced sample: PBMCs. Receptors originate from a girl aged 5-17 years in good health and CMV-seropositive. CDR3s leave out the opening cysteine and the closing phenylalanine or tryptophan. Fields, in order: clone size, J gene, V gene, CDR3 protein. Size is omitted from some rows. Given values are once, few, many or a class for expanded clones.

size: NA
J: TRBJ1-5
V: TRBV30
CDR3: AWSVQGREPQH

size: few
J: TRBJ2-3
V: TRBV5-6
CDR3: ASSYRLGTDTQY

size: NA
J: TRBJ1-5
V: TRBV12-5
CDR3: ASGLVQGGNQPQH

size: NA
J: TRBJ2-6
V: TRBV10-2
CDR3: AVAGVGSGANVLT

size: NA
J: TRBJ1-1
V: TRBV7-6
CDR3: ASSQTGQGSAKAF

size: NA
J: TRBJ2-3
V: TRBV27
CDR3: ASSLGTGTDTQY

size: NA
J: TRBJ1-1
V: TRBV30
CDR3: AWRMGPTEAF

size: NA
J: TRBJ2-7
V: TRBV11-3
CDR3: ASSPQGGDEQY

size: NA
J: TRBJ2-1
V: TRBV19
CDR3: ASRASLAGGTYNEQF

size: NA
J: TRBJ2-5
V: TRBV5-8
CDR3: ASPRGQGLLETQY

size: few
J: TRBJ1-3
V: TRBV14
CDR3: ASRVSSGNTIY

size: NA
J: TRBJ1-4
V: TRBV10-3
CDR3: AISDGWGQSNEKLF

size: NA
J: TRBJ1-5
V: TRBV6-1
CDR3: ASGHRGQQPQH

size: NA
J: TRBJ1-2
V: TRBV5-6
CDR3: ASSLVGQSNYGYT

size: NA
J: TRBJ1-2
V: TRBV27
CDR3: ASSPTRTLGYT

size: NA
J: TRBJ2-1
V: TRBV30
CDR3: AWRGLGNEQF

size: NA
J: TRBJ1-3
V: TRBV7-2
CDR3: ASRLQGPDSGNTIY

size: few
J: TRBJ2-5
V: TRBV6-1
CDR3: ASSNYPPDRETQY

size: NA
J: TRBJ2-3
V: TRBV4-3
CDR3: ASSQVGVPSTDTQY

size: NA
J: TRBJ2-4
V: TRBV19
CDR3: ASSVAGLRNIQY

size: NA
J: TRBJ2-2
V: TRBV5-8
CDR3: ASSLLAGNTGELF

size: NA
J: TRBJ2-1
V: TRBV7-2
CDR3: ASSPNGAGVFNEQF

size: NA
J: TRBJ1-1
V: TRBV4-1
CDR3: ASSNAGGTEAF

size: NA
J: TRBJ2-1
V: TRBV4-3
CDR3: ASSHKIGGSGNEQF

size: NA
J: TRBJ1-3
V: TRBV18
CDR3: ASSLTATGSGNTIY

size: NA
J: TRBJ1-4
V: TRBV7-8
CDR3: ASSRTLAEKLF

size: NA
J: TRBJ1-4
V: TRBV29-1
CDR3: SVGLGDRSNEKLF

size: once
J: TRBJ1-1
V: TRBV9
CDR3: ASSAGQGVGEAF

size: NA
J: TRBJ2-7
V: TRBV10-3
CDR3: AISLYGTGSYEQY

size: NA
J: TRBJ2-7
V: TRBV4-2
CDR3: ASSQTTSGGFYEQY

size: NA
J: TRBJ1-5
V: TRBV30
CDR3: AWIGQGSNQPQH

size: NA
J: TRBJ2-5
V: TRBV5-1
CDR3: ASSTEGQETQY

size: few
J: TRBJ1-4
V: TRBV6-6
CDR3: ASSNLDRGGEKLF

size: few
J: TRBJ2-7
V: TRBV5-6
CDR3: ASSLGTGLWEQY

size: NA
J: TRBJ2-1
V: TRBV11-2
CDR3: ASSFTAGDTYNEQF

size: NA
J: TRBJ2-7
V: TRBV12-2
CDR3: ASRLEARTGKRYEQY

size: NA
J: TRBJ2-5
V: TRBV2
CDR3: ASIRGLAGDQETQY

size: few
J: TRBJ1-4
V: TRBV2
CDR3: ASSGGQGQNEKLF

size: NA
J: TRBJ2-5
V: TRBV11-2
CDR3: ASSLRGGMLETQY

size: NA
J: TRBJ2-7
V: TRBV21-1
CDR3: ASSDRGPYEQY

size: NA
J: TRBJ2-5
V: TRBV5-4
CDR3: ASSYNTGSIETQY

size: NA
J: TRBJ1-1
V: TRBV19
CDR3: ASSIIWQGANTEAF

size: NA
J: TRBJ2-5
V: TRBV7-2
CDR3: ASSPVGGLAGQETQY

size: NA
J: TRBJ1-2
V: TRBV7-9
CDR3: ASSLVGGNGYT

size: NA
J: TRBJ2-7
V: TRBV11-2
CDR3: ASSLATGGYEQY

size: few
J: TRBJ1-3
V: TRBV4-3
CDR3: ASSQAYSGNTIY

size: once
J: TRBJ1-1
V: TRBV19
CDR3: ASSKQGAGAEAF

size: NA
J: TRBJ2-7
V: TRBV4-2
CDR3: ASSQDSAGIPYEQY

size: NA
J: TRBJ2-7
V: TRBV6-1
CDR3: ASRWGGAGYEQY

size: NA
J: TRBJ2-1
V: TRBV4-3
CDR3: ASSQAKGQTYNEQF

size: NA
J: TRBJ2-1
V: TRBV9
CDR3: ASSLPGQGGNEQF